The 21 T cell receptor beta chains reported below all come from one sample, sequenced in a study of T-cell memory formation after mild COVID-19. TCRdb re-analysed the 5' RACE reads in MiXCR, keeping a single row per CDR3 protein. Here the sample spans 220,000 or so distinct CDR3 sequences, over 9% being singletons. Sequenced material: PBMCs or a T cell subset sorted from them (not recorded which). The source of these receptors is a man aged 18 to 30 who had mild COVID-19 (a few samples of this study predate the infection). Cell type and time point are not known.

This clonotype was seen a few times. This chain joins TRBV7-2 and TRBJ1-3, with a tentative D call TRBD1 (6 bases). Germline V lookup: CDR1 SGHTA, CDR2 FQGNSA. V was pared by 5 bases and J by 7 bases, with 12 bases between. The CDR3 sequence is 13 residues long. The CDR3 sequence: CASSPQGGNTIYF. The CDR3 nucleotides are TGTGCCAGCAGCCCCCAAGGGGGGAACACCATATATTTT.

This clonotype was seen a handful of times. The rearrangement joins TRBV4-1 to TRBJ2-7; D ambiguous. The CDR3 runs to 14 residues. V was shortened by 1 base and J by 5 bases, with 12 bases between the two germline ends. Looked up from germline, CDR1 is MGHRA and CDR2 is YSYEKL. DNA of the CDR3: TGCGCCAGCAGCCAAGTCTCGGCCCGGGACGAGCAGTACTTC. It is translated as CASSQVSARDEQYF.

The chain recombines TRBV7-3 with TRBJ2-7, with a weak D call TRBD2 (5 bases). V shed 5 bases and J shed 7 bases, with 15 bases lying between them. The CDR3 length is 13 residues. Germline CDR1 is SGHTA and CDR2 is FQGTGA. CDR3 in amino acids: CASSVREWGEQYF. CDR3 coding DNA: TGTGCCAGCAGCGTCCGGGAATGGGGTGAGCAGTACTTC. Variable domain in full (rest from reference TRBV7-3 and TRBJ2-7): GAGVSQTPSNKVTEKGKYVELRCDPISGHTALYWYRQSLGQGPEFLIYFQGTGAADDSGLPNDRFFAVRPEGSVSTLKIQRTERGDSAVYLCASSVREWGEQYFGPGTRLTVT.

This clonotype appeared a few times. The chain joins TRBV7-2 to TRBJ2-2; D may be TRBD1 (6 bases). CDR1 is SGHTA and CDR2 is FQGNSA in the germline V gene. Trimming removed 5 bases from V and 5 bases from J, with 9 bases in between. This CDR3 contains 13 residues. The CDR3 bases are TGTGCCAGCAGCGATCAGGGGACCGGGGAGCTGTTTTTT. Residues: CASSDQGTGELFF.

This chain links TRBV15 with TRBJ1-5; D unresolved. This CDR3 comprises 16 residues. The germline V gene has CDR1 LNHNV and CDR2 YYDKDF (reference sequence). V lost 1 base to trimming and J lost 3 bases, with 13 bases between them. The CDR3: CATSRVGLGDNQPQHF. CDR3 coding DNA: TGTGCCACCAGCAGAGTCGGCCTTGGGGACAATCAGCCCCAGCATTTT.

The chain employs TRBV3-1 and TRBJ1-6; D is uncertain. The CDR3 length is 16 residues. Germline V gene data show CDR1 as LGHDT and CDR2 as YNNKEL (reference sequence). Between the trimmed V and J ends, which lost 0 bases and 9 bases, there was a span of 15 bases. In DNA, the CDR3 is TGTGCCAGCAGCCAAGAAGGGCAGTGGCTGATTTCACCCCTCCACTTT. Translating it yields CASSQEGQWLISPLHF.

This clonotype was seen a handful of times. This rearrangement joins TRBV7-3 to TRBJ2-7, with D unresolved. V was trimmed by 2 bases and J by 2 bases, leaving 4 bases between them. The length of the CDR3 is 12 residues. CDR1 and CDR2 from the germline V gene are SGHTA and FQGTGA. The CDR3 coding sequence is TGTGCCAGCAGCTTACGGGCCTACGAGCAGTACTTC. Its protein is CASSLRAYEQYF.

This clonotype turned up a few times. This rearrangement joins TRBV7-9 to TRBJ1-4, with TRBD1 as a possible D gene (5 bases). CDR3 length: 15 amino acids. The germline CDR1 and CDR2 sequences are SEHNR and FQNEAQ (reference sequence). Between the trimmed V and J ends, which lost 4 bases and 4 bases, there was a span of 13 bases. The CDR3: CASSWIRDGNEKLFF. The CDR3 DNA reads as TGTGCCAGCAGCTGGATCCGGGACGGTAATGAAAAACTGTTTTTT.

This clonotype was counted at least ten times. A read error may account for a junction end that differs from germline. The rearrangement links TRBV5-1 to TRBJ2-5, with 11 bases aligning to TRBD2. Germline CDR1 reads SGHRS; CDR2 reads YFSETQ. This CDR3 contains 14 residues. CDR3 sequence (DNA): TGCGCCAGCACTAGCGGGGGGTCCCAAGGGACCCAGTACTTC. It codes for CASTSGGSQGTQYF. Variable domain in full (rest from reference TRBV5-1 and TRBJ2-5): KAGVTQTPRYLIKTRGQQVTLSCSPISGHRSVSWYQQTPGQGLQFLFEYFSETQRNKGNFPGRFSGRQFSNSRSEMNVSTLELGDSALYLCASTSGGSQGTQYFGPGTRLLVL.

The chain joins TRBV6-5 to TRBJ1-2; D gene ambiguous. Trimming stripped 6 bases from V and 0 bases from J, with 14 bases between. This CDR3 is built from 15 residues. Looked up from germline, CDR1 is MNHEY and CDR2 is SVGAGI. The DNA for the CDR3 is TGTGCCAGCAGACGGAATTTGGGAGCTAACTATGGCTACACCTTC. Its translation: CASRRNLGANYGYTF.

The V call is TRBV12-3 or TRBV12-4, the J call TRBJ2-5; a weak D match, TRBD2 (5 bases). The CDR3 extends over 13 amino acids. Trimming removed 5 bases at V and 2 bases at J, with 9 bases between. The CDR3 here is CASSQRIQETQYF. The CDR3 DNA sequence: TGTGCCAGCAGTCAGCGGATACAAGAGACCCAGTACTTC.

This clonotype showed up just a few times. This chain links TRBV10-3 with TRBJ2-3; D may be TRBD1 or TRBD2 (5 bases each). The CDR3 totals 15 residues. V shed 4 bases and J shed 6 bases, with 17 bases lying between them. Per the germline V gene, CDR1 is ENHRY and CDR2 is SYGVKD. This chain's CDR3 is CAISAASKGDDTQYF. The CDR3 DNA follows: TGTGCCATCAGTGCAGCGTCCAAAGGGGACGATACGCAGTATTTT.

The gene calls are TRBV18 and TRBJ2-3; the match to TRBD1 covers 8 bases. CDR3 length equals 15 residues. The trim removed 3 bases at V and 4 bases at J, leaving 6 bases unmatched. CDR1 is KGHSH and CDR2 is LQKENI in the germline V gene. CDR3 amino acids: CASSPSGTGADTQYF. The CDR3 DNA sequence: TGTGCCAGCTCACCCTCGGGGACAGGCGCAGATACGCAGTATTTT.

The chain recombines TRBV13 with TRBJ2-5, with 9 bases matching TRBD1. J was trimmed by 3 bases and V by 4 bases; bases with no gene match: 3. Per germline, CDR1 PRHDT and CDR2 FYEKMQ (reference sequence). This CDR3 spans 14 amino acids. The CDR3 protein is CASSYRQGEETQYF. Here the CDR3 DNA reads TGTGCCAGCAGCTATCGACAGGGGGAAGAGACCCAGTACTTC.

The genes are TRBV6-2 or TRBV6-3 and TRBJ2-7; 9 nucleotides align to TRBD2. V lost 7 bases to trimming and J lost 3 bases; unmatched junction nucleotides: 10. Germline-derived CDR1 and CDR2 are MNHEY and SVGEGT. The CDR3 is made up of 15 amino acids. CDR3 amino acids: CASITLGLANYEQYV. Here the CDR3 DNA reads TGTGCCAGCATTACCCTGGGACTAGCCAACTACGAGCAGTACGTC.

V and J are TRBV7-2 and TRBJ1-4, with 8 bases identical to TRBD1. The germline CDR1 and CDR2 sequences are SGHTA and FQGNSA. Trimming removed 2 bases from V and 6 bases from J; junction bases left unmatched: 5. The CDR3 extends over 15 amino acids. The DNA for the CDR3 is TGTGCCAGCAGCTTAAGGACAGGGAGGGATGAAAAACTGTTTTTT. This gives the protein CASSLRTGRDEKLFF. Based on the CDR3 plus reference TRBV7-2 and TRBJ1-4, the full variable domain is GAGVSQSPSNKVTEKGKDVELRCDPISGHTALYWYRQSLGQGLEFLIYFQGNSAPDKSGLPSDRFSAERTGGSVSTLTIQRTQQEDSAVYLCASSLRTGRDEKLFFGSGTQLSVL.

By share, this clonotype counts as medium-sized. This chain connects TRBV29-1 to TRBJ1-1; the match to TRBD1 covers 9 bases. Germline V gene sequence: CDR1 SQVTM, CDR2 ANQGSEA. The ends lost 4 bases at V and 4 bases at J; junction bases unmatched: 7. The CDR3 totals 14 residues. The CDR3 nucleotides are TGCAGCGTTGTACTTCTACAGGGGGCCACTGAAGCTTTCTTT. Residues: CSVVLLQGATEAFF. The full variable domain, rest sourced from reference TRBV29-1 and TRBJ1-1, is SAVISQKPSRDICQRGTSLTIQCQVDSQVTMMFWYRQQPGQSLTLIATANQGSEATYESGFVIDKFPISRPNLTFSTLTVSNMSPEDSSIYLCSVVLLQGATEAFFGQGTRLTVV.

V and J are TRBV20-1 and TRBJ2-3, with D unclear. V lost 6 bases and J 2 bases, leaving 18 bases between the germline ends. CDR1 and CDR2 from the germline V gene are DFQATT and SNEGSKA (reference sequence). This CDR3 comprises 15 residues. This CDR3 reads CSANPFGPATDTQYF. In DNA form, the CDR3 reads TGCAGTGCGAACCCATTCGGACCAGCCACAGATACGCAGTATTTT.

This clonotype was recorded at least ten times. V is TRBV5-1 and J is TRBJ2-5, with 7 bases that match TRBD1. In germline, CDR1 is SGHRS, CDR2 YFSETQ. The V segment lost 2 bases and the J segment 4 bases; nucleotides outside the gene matches: 8. CDR3 size: 15 residues. The CDR3 protein is CASSFSTGARETQYF. In DNA, the CDR3 is TGCGCCAGCAGCTTTTCAACAGGGGCTAGAGAGACCCAGTACTTC.

This clonotype was observed a handful of times. The V gene is TRBV5-1, the J gene TRBJ2-2; D is uncertain. The germline V and J ends were trimmed by 0 bases and 7 bases, with 4 bases remaining between them. There are 12 residues in the CDR3. Germline values: CDR1 SGHRS, CDR2 YFSETQ. The CDR3 DNA reads as TGCGCCAGCAGCTTGGAGGACGGGGAGCTGTTTTTT. Amino acid sequence: CASSLEDGELFF.

The chain links TRBV12-3 or TRBV12-4 to TRBJ2-2; TRBD2 matches at 7 bases. V gave up 3 bases and J gave up 4 bases; unmatched junction bases: 11. CDR3 length equals 17 residues. In DNA form, the CDR3 reads TGTGCCAGCAGTTTCAGGACGCGGGGGAGGGTCACCGGGGAGCTGTTTTTT. It is translated as CASSFRTRGRVTGELFF.